This T cell receptor (beta chain) came from a study of tumor-infiltrating lymphocytes in localized non-small cell lung cancer. Study-level information: Tumor tissue and non-adjacent uninvolved lung came from each patient.

The germline V gene has CDR1 GTSNPN and CDR2 SVGIG (reference sequence). The CDR3 totals 13 residues. V was pared by 5 bases and J by 5 bases, with 16 bases between. Data came from immunoSEQ multiplex PCR; TCRdb stores just in-frame clones and leaves some out. The table records approximately 6,400 clones, 71% of them present only once. The study, taken as a whole, reports: Technical variation could not be separated from intratumor heterogeneity here. IM1 and IM2 tumors showed no difference in T-cell fraction.

The table lists this clone with a few counts. Its antigen is undetermined. This clonotype was obtained from a human donor with non-small cell lung cancer. The chain links TRBV30 to TRBJ2-7; maybe TRBD2 (7 bases). Material for sequencing was uninvolved lung tissue not adjacent to the tumor. The CDR3 DNA is TGTGCCTGGTCCAAGGGGGGGGACCACGAGCAGTACTTC. Translated, it gives CAWSKGGDHEQYF.